This TCR beta chain was recovered during a study of cytomegalovirus exposure and HLA in healthy donors. The PCR ran on 60 Vbeta and 13 Jbeta primers. Only in-frame clones appear in the TCRdb table, and some are missing; sequencing was by immunoSEQ multiplex PCR. The sample has 100,000 to 150,000 clones; roughly 80% are singletons. This sequence was found in a man between 25 and 39 years old in good health and CMV-seropositive. Input material: PBMCs.

The CDR3 sequence is CASSVRQGGTEAFF. The CDR3 DNA sequence: TGTGCCAGCAGTGTGCGACAGGGAGGCACTGAAGCTTTCTTT. The genes are TRBV2 and TRBJ1-1; 7 bases align to TRBD1. The CDR3 runs to 14 residues. CDR1 and CDR2 (germline): SNHLY, FYNNEI. Germline trimming cut 4 bases from V and 4 bases from J; bases unmatched to any gene: 6.